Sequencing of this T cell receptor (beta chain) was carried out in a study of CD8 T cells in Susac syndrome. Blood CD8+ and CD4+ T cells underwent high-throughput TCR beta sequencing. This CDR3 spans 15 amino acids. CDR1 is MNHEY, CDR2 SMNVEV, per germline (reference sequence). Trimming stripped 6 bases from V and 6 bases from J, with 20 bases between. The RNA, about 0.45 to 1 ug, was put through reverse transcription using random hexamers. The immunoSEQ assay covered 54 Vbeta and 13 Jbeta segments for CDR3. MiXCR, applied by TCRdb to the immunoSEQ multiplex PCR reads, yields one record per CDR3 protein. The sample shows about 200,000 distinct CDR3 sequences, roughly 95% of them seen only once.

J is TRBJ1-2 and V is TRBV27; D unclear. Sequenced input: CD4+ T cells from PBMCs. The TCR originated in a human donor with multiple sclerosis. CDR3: CASRRTGGQGDGYTF. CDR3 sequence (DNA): TGTGCCAGCAGACGCACGGGAGGGCAAGGAGATGGCTACACCTTC.